This T cell receptor beta chain was recorded in a study of T-cell memory formation after mild COVID-19. Study-level background: In these data, TCR clusters were largely donor specific. General study results and limits: Specificity for SARS-CoV-2 was not confirmed among the second-wave clones peaking on day 37. Pre-infection memory showed some responding clones, and this suggested that cross-reactive memory joined.

This clonotype was counted at least ten times. The antigen is not known. The 5'RACE method, run with constant-segment primers, produced TCR alpha and TCR beta cDNA libraries (carrying sample barcodes and UMIs). TCRdb fed the 5' RACE reads into MiXCR, producing one record per CDR3 protein. The table lists more than 450,000 distinct CDR3 sequences, roughly 18% of them singletons, with around 12% in the top ten. Germline V gene sequence: CDR1 MGHRA, CDR2 YSYEKL. V trimming: 1 base; J trimming: 4 bases; junction bases outside the gene matches: 7. This CDR3 is 17 amino acids long. The material sequenced was PBMCs or a T cell subset sorted from them (not recorded which). The rearrangement joins TRBV4-1 to TRBJ2-2; 9 bases line up with TRBD2. The receptor's source is an adult woman who had mild COVID-19 (a few samples of this study predate the infection). Cell type and time point are not known. The CDR3 region has the DNA TGCGCCAGCAGCCAAGGGCGGCGGGAGGGCCTCACCGGGGAGCTGTTTTTT. This sequence encodes CASSQGRREGLTGELFF.